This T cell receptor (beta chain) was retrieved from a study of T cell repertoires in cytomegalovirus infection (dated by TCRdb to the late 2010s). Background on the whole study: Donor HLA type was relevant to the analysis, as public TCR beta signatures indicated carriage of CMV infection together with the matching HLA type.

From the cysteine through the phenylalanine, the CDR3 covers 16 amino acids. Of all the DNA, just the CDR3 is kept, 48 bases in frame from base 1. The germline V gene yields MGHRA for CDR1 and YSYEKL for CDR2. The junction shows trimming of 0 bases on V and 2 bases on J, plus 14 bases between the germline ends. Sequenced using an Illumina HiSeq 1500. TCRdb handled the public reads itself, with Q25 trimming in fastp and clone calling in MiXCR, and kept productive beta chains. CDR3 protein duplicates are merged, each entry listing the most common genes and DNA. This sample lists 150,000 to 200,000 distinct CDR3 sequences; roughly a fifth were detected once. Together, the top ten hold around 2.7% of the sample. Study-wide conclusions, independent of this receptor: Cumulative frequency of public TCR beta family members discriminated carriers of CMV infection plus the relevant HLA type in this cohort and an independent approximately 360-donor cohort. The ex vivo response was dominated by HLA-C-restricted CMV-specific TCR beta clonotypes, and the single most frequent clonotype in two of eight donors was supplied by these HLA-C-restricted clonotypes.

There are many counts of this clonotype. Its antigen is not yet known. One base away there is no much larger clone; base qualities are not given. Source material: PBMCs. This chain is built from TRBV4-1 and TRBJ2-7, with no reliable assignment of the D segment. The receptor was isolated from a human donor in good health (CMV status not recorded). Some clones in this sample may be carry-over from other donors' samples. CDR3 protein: CASSQDAEGIPYEQYF. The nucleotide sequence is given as TGCGCCAGCAGCCAAGACGCCGAAGGGATCCCCTACGAGCAGTACTTC.